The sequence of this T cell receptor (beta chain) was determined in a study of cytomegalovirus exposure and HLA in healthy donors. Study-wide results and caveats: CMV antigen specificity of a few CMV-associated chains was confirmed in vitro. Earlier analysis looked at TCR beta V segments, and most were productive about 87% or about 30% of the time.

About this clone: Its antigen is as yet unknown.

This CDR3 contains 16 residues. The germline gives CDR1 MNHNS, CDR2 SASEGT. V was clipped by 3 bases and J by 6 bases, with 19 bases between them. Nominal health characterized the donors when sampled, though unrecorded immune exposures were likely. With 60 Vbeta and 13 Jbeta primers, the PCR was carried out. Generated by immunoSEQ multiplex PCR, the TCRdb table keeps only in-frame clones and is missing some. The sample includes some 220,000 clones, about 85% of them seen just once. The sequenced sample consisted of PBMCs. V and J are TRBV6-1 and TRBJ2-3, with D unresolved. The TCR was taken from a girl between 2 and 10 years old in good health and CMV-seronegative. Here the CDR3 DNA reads TGTGCCAGCAGTGACAGTATCCTAGAACCGAGGGATACGCAGTATTTT. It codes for CASSDSILEPRDTQYF.